The 21 T cell receptor beta chains reported below all come from one sample, sequenced in a study of T cell responses to AZD1222 COVID-19 vaccine. TCRdb's table, derived via immunoSEQ multiplex PCR, lists solely in-frame clones and lacks some. The sample lists tens of thousands of clones, about nine tenths occurring once. Source: peripheral blood, taken 28 days after the second AZD1222 dose. These receptors came from an adult who received the AZD1222 COVID-19 vaccine.

CDR3 DNA: TGTGCCAGCAGTTTAAAGACAGTCTCACCCCTCCACTTT. This codes for CASSLKTVSPLHF. The chain uses TRBV12-3 or TRBV12-4 and TRBJ1-6, with D tentatively TRBD1 (5 bases). V was cut by 2 bases and J by 10 bases, with 9 bases left in between. This CDR3 is 13 amino acids long.

The rearrangement uses TRBV6-2 or TRBV6-3 and TRBJ2-5, with 8 positions matching TRBD2. The CDR3 length is 14 residues. Germline CDR1 reads MNHEY; CDR2 reads SVGEGT. The V and J ends lost 0 bases and 3 bases, in that order; junction bases with no gene match: 0. CDR3 region: CASSYSAGEETQYF. The DNA for the CDR3 is TGTGCCAGCAGTTACTCAGCGGGAGAAGAGACCCAGTACTTC.

Details on this clone: Other DNA sequences within the sample encode an identical CDR3. The chain uses TRBV6-5 and TRBJ1-5, with TRBD1 matching 8 bases. This CDR3 spans 15 amino acids. CDR1 is MNHEY and CDR2 is SVGAGI in the germline V gene. V lost 2 bases and J lost 2; bases outside the gene matches: 2. The CDR3 is CASSYGGQGNQPQHF. The CDR3 region has the DNA TGTGCCAGCAGTTACGGGGGACAGGGCAATCAGCCCCAGCATTTT.

This chain links TRBV7-6 with TRBJ2-1, with 7 bases lining up with TRBD2. CDR1 and CDR2 from the germline V gene are SGHVS and FNYEAQ. The V segment lost 5 bases and the J segment 1 base; nucleotides outside the gene matches: 14. This CDR3 comprises 18 residues. In nucleotides, the CDR3 is TGTGCCAGCAGCCGGGGGGTGGCGGGCCTTAGGTCCTACAATGAGCAGTTCTTC. Translating it yields CASSRGVAGLRSYNEQFF.

This sequence joins TRBV6-2 or TRBV6-3 and TRBJ1-2; D is unclear. Between the trimmed V and J ends, which lost 0 bases and 8 bases, there was a span of 4 bases. The germline V gene has CDR1 MNHEY and CDR2 SVGEGT. The length of the CDR3 is 11 residues. CDR3 sequence (DNA): TGTGCCAGCAGTTACTCCAGAGGCTACACCTTC. Amino acid sequence: CASSYSRGYTF.

V is TRBV3-1 (or the pseudogene TRBV3-2) and J is TRBJ1-2; D is possibly TRBD1 (6 bases). CDR3 size: 12 residues. CDR1 and CDR2 from the germline V gene are LGHDT and YNNKEL (reference sequence). The germline V and J ends were trimmed by 3 bases and 8 bases, with 10 bases remaining between them. The CDR3 sequence: CASSHGGAGYTF. CDR3 in DNA: TGTGCCAGCAGCCACGGGGGGGCCGGCTACACCTTC.

The rearrangement links TRBV24-1 to TRBJ2-5; TRBD1 or TRBD2 may be the D gene (5 bases each). The CDR3 spans 15 residues. Trimming left V 4 bases short and J 5 bases short, with 16 bases between. Germline V gene sequence: CDR1 KGHDR, CDR2 SFDVKD. In DNA, the CDR3 is TGTGCCACCAGTGACCCGGGACCCAGGGCGGAGACCCAGTACTTC. As protein: CATSDPGPRAETQYF.

The CDR3 loop is CASENGRENYGYTF. The CDR3 DNA reads TGTGCCAGCGAAAATGGGAGGGAAAACTATGGCTACACCTTC. This chain links TRBV19 with TRBJ1-2; D is uncertain. CDR3 size: 14 residues. The germline V and J ends were trimmed by 9 bases and 2 bases, with 16 bases remaining between them. CDR1 and CDR2 from the germline V gene are LNHDA and SQIVND (reference sequence).

CDR3 in amino acids: CASSLISRAYEQYF. CDR3 nucleotide sequence: TGTGCCAGCAGTTTGATTTCAAGAGCCTACGAGCAGTACTTC. V and J are TRBV6-5 and TRBJ2-7; D ambiguous. The CDR3 consists of 14 residues. V was shortened by 4 bases and J by 2 bases, with 12 bases between the two germline ends. Germline-derived CDR1 and CDR2 are MNHEY and SVGAGI.

V and J are TRBV7-8 and TRBJ2-5; tentatively, D is TRBD2 (7 bases). Germline CDR1 reads SGHVS; CDR2 reads FQNEAQ. CDR3 size: 14 residues. Deletions cut 5 bases from V and 1 base from J, with 11 bases between. The CDR3 region is CASSLGGPQETQYF. CDR3 in DNA: TGTGCCAGCAGCCTGGGGGGGCCCCAAGAGACCCAGTACTTC.

This chain joins TRBV6-5 and TRBJ2-7; possibly TRBD2 for D (5 bases). The ends were cut back, 7 bases at V and 2 bases at J, with 9 bases in the middle. The CDR3 totals 12 residues. Germline CDR1 MNHEY, CDR2 SVGAGI. The CDR3 reads CASNSGTYEQYF. CDR3 sequence (DNA): TGTGCCAGCAACTCCGGGACCTACGAGCAGTACTTC.

This rearrangement joins TRBV24-1 to TRBJ2-1; the D call may be TRBD1 or TRBD2 (5 bases each). The CDR3 has 14 amino acids. CDR1 is KGHDR, CDR2 SFDVKD, per germline. Trimming removed 3 bases at V and 8 bases at J, with 13 bases between. The CDR3, as DNA: TGTGCCACCAGTGATCCGGGACGCAACGATGAGCAGTTCTTC. Translated: CATSDPGRNDEQFF.

The chain has TRBV12-3 or TRBV12-4 and TRBJ2-7; the D gene could be TRBD1 or TRBD2 (6 bases each). V was cut by 7 bases and J by 3 bases, with 13 bases left in between. CDR3 length: 13 residues. CDR3 DNA sequence: TGTGCCAGCAATGAGGGGGGTTTCTACGAGCAGTACTTC. Amino acids: CASNEGGFYEQYF.

The CDR3 nucleotides are TGTGCCAGCAGCTACGACAGGGGGGGATATTCACCCCTCCACTTT. It specifies CASSYDRGGYSPLHF. This chain uses TRBV5-8 with TRBJ1-6; the match to TRBD1 covers 9 bases. The CDR3 contains 15 residues. Germline V gene lookup returns CDR1 SGHTS and CDR2 YDEGEE. V lost 3 bases, J lost 8 bases, and 6 bases stayed unmatched.

The CDR3 loop is CASSESQGNPEAFF. CDR3 DNA sequence: TGTGCCAGCAGTGAAAGTCAGGGGAATCCTGAAGCTTTCTTT. The J gene is TRBJ1-1, the V gene TRBV6-1; maybe TRBD1 (6 bases). V shed 2 bases and J shed 6 bases, with 13 bases lying between them. CDR1 and CDR2 from the germline V gene are MNHNS and SASEGT. The CDR3 spans 14 residues.

This chain connects TRBV24-1 to TRBJ2-1; TRBD2 matches at 7 bases. The V segment lost 3 bases and the J segment 10 bases; nucleotides outside the gene matches: 11. The CDR3 has 15 amino acids. CDR1 KGHDR and CDR2 SFDVKD come from the germline V gene. Here the CDR3 reads CATSDPAGDLREQFF. The CDR3 DNA is TGTGCCACCAGTGATCCGGCGGGGGATCTCCGAGAGCAGTTCTTC.

The J gene is TRBJ1-2, the V gene TRBV30; perhaps TRBD1 as D (5 bases). Germline values: CDR1 GTSNPN, CDR2 SVGIG (reference sequence). Trimming cost V 0 bases and J 7 bases, with 24 bases left between them. The CDR3 is 17 residues long. The CDR3 coding sequence is TGTGCCTGGAGTGTACCTACTGGGGGGAACCCCGGTTTTGGCTACACCTTC. Amino acids: CAWSVPTGGNPGFGYTF.

This chain uses TRBV6-2 or TRBV6-3 with TRBJ2-5; D gene uncertain. The V and J ends lost 2 bases and 3 bases respectively, with 4 bases between them. Germline lookup yields CDR1 MNHEY and CDR2 SVGEGT. The CDR3 loop spans 12 amino acids. CDR3 sequence: CASSYGKETQYF. The CDR3 DNA follows: TGTGCCAGCAGTTACGGGAAAGAGACCCAGTACTTC.

The chain joins TRBV29-1 to TRBJ1-5; TRBD1 might be the D (6 bases). Germline-derived CDR1 and CDR2 are SQVTM and ANQGSEA. The CDR3 length is 13 residues. Trimming left V 4 bases short and J 3 bases short, with 10 bases between. DNA of the CDR3: TGCAGCGTTGGGGGGCGGGTCAATCAGCCCCAGCATTTT. It yields the protein CSVGGRVNQPQHF.

This clone has a single count. J is TRBJ1-4 and V is TRBV3-1 (or the pseudogene TRBV3-2); 9 bases fit TRBD1. J lost 8 bases, V lost 3 bases, and 4 bases had no gene match. Germline V gene lookup returns CDR1 LGHDT and CDR2 YNNKEL (reference sequence). The CDR3 runs to 14 residues. CDR3 in DNA: TGTGCCAGCAGCCAGGGACAGGGAAGCGAAAAACTGTTTTTT. Protein: CASSQGQGSEKLFF.

The sample holds a few counts of this clone. The CDR3 here is CASSKGDRAIYGYTF. The CDR3 region has the DNA TGTGCCAGCAGCAAAGGGGACAGGGCTATCTATGGCTACACCTTC. This rearrangement joins TRBV27 to TRBJ1-2; 9 positions agree with TRBD1. The germline V gene has CDR1 MNHEY and CDR2 SMNVEV (reference sequence). This CDR3 is built from 15 residues. J was trimmed by 4 bases and V by 6 bases; bases with no gene match: 9.